This T cell receptor beta chain was observed in a study of blood T cell repertoires in COVID-19. Turning to the study itself: Sources were T cells, B-cell-depleted T cells, or PBMCs; the material itself was cDNA or gDNA.

As handled by the study authors: Reference gene primer amplification in the assay estimated nucleated cell counts. Libraries were prepared by immunoSEQ multiplex PCR; TCRdb keeps only in-frame clonotypes and omits some of them. That table supplies the V and J calls and clone size; D and trimming were determined from the DNA. The data contain 95,000 or so clones, approximately 84% of them singletons. Looked up from germline, CDR1 is SGDLS and CDR2 is YYNGEE. Trimming cost V 0 bases and J 1 base, with 10 bases left between them. The CDR3 totals 15 residues. Input material: peripheral blood. The chain uses TRBV9 and TRBJ1-1; D not certain. This receptor was identified in a human donor in a cohort sampled during active COVID-19. DNA of the CDR3: TGTGCCAGCAGCGTAGCCCTCTCCTCGAACACTGAAGCTTTCTTT. Protein: CASSVALSSNTEAFF.